This TCR beta chain was identified during a study of blood T cell repertoires in COVID-19. Libraries were prepared by immunoSEQ multiplex PCR; TCRdb keeps only in-frame clonotypes and omits some of them. The top ten hold around an eighth of the sample, which has around 64,000 clones, about 81% seen once. Germline values: CDR1 MNHEY, CDR2 SVGEGT. Trimming took 5 bases from V and 6 from J; bases not matched to a gene: 14. This CDR3 is 19 amino acids long. The specimen sequenced was peripheral blood. The rearrangement joins TRBV6-2 or TRBV6-3 to TRBJ2-4, with 15 bases identical to TRBD2. This receptor was taken from a human donor in a cohort sampled during active COVID-19. CDR3 bases: TGTGCCAGCAGTAAACTCAGGACTAGCGGGGGGGCCGGGGGAAACATTCAGTACTTC. It encodes CASSKLRTSGGAGGNIQYF.